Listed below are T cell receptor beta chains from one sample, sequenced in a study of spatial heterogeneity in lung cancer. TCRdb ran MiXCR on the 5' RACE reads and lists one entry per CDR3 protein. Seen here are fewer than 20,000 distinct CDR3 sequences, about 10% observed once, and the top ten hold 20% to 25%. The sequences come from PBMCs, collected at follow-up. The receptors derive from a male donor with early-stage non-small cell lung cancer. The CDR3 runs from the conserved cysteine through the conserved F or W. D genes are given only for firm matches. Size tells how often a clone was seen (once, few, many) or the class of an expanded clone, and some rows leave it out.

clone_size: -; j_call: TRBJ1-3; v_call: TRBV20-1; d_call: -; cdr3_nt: TGCAGTGCTAGAGTCCGCTCTGGAAACACCATATATTTT; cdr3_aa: CSARVRSGNTIYF
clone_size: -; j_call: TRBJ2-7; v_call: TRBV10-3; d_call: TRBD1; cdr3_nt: TGTGCCAGCACGAGGGACAGGCAATACGAGCAGTACTTC; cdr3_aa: CASTRDRQYEQYF
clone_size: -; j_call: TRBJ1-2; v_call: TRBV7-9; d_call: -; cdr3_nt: TGTGCCAGCAGCTTAGACGATGGCTACACCTTC; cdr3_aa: CASSLDDGYTF
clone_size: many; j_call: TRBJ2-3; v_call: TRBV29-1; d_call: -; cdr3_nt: TGCAGCGTTGCATTTGCGGTCACAGATACGCAGTATTTT; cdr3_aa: CSVAFAVTDTQYF
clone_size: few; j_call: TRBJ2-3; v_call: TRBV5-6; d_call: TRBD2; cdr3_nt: TGTGCCAGCAGCACGCCCGGGACTAGCGGGGGGGCTAGCACAGATACGCAGTATTTT; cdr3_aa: CASSTPGTSGGASTDTQYF
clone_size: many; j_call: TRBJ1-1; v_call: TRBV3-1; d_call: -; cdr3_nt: TGTGCCAGCAGCCAACGCCGGGTCAACACTGAAGCTTTCTTT; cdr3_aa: CASSQRRVNTEAFF
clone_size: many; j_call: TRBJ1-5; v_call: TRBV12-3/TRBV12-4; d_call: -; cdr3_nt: TGTGCCAGCAGTAAAAAATCAGGGTATTATCAGCCCCAGCATTTT; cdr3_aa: CASSKKSGYYQPQHF
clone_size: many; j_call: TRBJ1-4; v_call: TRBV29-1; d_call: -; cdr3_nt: TGCAGCGTTGAAGATGCCGGGACACCGGCTTATAAAAAACTGTTTTTT; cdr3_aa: CSVEDAGTPAYKKLFF
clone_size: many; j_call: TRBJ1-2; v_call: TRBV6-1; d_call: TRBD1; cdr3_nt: TGTGCCAACTTGGACAGGGGCTATGGCTACACCTTC; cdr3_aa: CANLDRGYGYTF
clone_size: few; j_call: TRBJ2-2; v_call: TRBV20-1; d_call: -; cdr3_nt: TGCAGTGCTAGAGCGGGGGACTCCAGAGGCGGGCAACCCGGGGAGCTGTTTTTT; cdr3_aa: CSARAGDSRGGQPGELFF
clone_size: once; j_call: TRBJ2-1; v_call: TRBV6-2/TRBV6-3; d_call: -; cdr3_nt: TGTGCCAGCAGTAAGGGGTCTGACTTTCCCTCCTACAATGAGCAGTTCTTC; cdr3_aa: CASSKGSDFPSYNEQFF
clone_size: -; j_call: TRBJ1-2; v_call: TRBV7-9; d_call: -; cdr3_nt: TGTGCCAGCAGTCTCACAGGGAATGGCTACACCTTC; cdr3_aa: CASSLTGNGYTF
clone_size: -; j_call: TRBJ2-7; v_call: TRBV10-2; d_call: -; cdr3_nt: TGCGCCAGCAGTGTAGGGGGCAGGGGAGGGTACGAGCAGTACTTC; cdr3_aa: CASSVGGRGGYEQYF
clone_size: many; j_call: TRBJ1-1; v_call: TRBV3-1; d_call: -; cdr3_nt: TGTGCCAGCAGCCTACAGGGGAACACTGAAGCTTTCTTT; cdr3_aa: CASSLQGNTEAFF
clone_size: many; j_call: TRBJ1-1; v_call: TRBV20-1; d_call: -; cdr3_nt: TGCAGTGTCAGGGGACTAAGGGGGGGCATGAACACTGAAGCTTTCTTT; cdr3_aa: CSVRGLRGGMNTEAFF
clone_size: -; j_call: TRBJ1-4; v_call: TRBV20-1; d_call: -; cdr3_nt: TGCAGTGCTAGAGATCCCCAGAACCGAAATGAAAAACTGTTTTTT; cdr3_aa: CSARDPQNRNEKLFF
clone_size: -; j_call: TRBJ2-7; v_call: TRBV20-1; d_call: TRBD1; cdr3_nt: TGCAGTGCTCGACCCGCCGACCGGGACAGGGTCAACGAGCAGTACTTC; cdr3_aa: CSARPADRDRVNEQYF
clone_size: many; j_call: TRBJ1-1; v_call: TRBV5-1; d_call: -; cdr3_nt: TGCGCCAGCAGCTTGGAGGGGAACACTGAAGCTTTCTTT; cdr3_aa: CASSLEGNTEAFF
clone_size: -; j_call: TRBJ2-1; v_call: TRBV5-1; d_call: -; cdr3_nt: TGCGCCAGCAGCTTGGCGGACAGTCACAATGAGCAGTTCTTC; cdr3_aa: CASSLADSHNEQFF
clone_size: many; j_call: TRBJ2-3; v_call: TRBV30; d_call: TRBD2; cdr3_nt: TGTGCCTGGAGTGGGGGACTAGCGGGGGCGGGAGATACGCAGTATTTT; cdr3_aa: CAWSGGLAGAGDTQYF
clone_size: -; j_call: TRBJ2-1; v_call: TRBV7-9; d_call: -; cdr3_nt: TGTGCCAGCAGCTCACCGCCGGGGGCCAGTCACAATGAGCAGTTCTTC; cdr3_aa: CASSSPPGASHNEQFF
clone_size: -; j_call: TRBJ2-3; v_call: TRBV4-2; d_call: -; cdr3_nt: TGTGCCAGCAGCCAAAGCGGGAGCACAGATACGCAGTATTTT; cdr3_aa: CASSQSGSTDTQYF
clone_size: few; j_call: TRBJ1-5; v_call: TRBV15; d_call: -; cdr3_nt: TGTGCCACCAGCAAAGAGCCAGCCCGGGGCAATCAGCCCCAGCATTTT; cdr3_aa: CATSKEPARGNQPQHF
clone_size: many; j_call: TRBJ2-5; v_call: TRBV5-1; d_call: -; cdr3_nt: TGCGCCAGCAGCTTGGGCCAGGACGGAGAGACCCAGTACTTC; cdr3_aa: CASSLGQDGETQYF
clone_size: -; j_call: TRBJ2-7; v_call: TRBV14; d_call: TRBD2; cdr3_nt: TGTGCCAGCAGCCAAGACCTCGGGAGGGCCCACGAGCAGTACTTC; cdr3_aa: CASSQDLGRAHEQYF
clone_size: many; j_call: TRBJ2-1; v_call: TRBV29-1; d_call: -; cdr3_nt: TGCAGCGTTGAAGATCCCATCCTTCCTTACAATGAGCAGTTCTTC; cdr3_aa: CSVEDPILPYNEQFF
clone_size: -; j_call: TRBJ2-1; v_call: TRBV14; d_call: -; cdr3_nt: TGTGCCAGCAGCCAAGAGGGGAGCGTAGACAATGAGCAGTTCTTC; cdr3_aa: CASSQEGSVDNEQFF
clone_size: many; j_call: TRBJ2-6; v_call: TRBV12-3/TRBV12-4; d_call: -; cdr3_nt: TGTGCCAGCAGTTTAGTATGGGACTCTGGGGCCAACGTCCTGACTTTC; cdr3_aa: CASSLVWDSGANVLTF
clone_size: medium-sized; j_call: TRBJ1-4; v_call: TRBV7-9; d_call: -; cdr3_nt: TGTGCCAGCAGCACTACAGGGACGGCTAATGAAAAACTGTTTTTT; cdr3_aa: CASSTTGTANEKLFF
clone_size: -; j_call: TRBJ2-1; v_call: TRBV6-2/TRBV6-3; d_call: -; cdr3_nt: TGTGCCAGCAGTTACGCTTTGAGCTCCTACAATGAGCAGTTCTTC; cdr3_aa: CASSYALSSYNEQFF
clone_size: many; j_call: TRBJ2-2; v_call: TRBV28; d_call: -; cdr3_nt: TGTGCCAGCACTGCCGGGCAATCAAGGACTGGGGAGCTGTTTTTT; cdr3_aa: CASTAGQSRTGELFF
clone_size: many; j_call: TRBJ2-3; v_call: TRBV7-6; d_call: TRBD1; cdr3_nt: TGTGCCAGCAGCCCAGGGAGCGGACAGGGTCTACGGGGCACAGATACGCAGTATTTT; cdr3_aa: CASSPGSGQGLRGTDTQYF
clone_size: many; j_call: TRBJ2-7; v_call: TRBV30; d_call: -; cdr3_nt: TGTGCCTGGAGTCCCTCCTACGAGCAGTACTTC; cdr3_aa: CAWSPSYEQYF
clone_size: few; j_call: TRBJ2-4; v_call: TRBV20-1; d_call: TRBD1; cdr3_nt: TGCAGTGCCGGGACAGGGCTAAACATTCAGTACTTC; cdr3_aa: CSAGTGLNIQYF
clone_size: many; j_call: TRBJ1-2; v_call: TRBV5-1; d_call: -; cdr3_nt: TGCGCCAGCAGCAACGCAGGGGTAGATAACTATGGCTACACCTTC; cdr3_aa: CASSNAGVDNYGYTF
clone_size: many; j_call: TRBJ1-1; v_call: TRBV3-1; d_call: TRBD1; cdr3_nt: TGTGCCAGCAGCCAGGACAGGGAGACTGAAGCTTTCTTT; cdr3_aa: CASSQDRETEAFF
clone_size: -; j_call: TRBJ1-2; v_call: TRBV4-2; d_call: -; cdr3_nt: TGTGCCAGCAGCCAAGGGACCGCGTCGATAGGCTACACCTTC; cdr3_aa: CASSQGTASIGYTF
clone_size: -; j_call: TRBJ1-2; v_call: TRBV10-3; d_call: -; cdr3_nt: TGTGCCATCGGTGAGTCTGCCCAGGGACGTGGCTACACCTTC; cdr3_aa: CAIGESAQGRGYTF
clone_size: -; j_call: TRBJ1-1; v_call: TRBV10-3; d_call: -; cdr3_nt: TGTGCCATCAGTGAACGGCAGGGAGAGAAAGCTTTCTTT; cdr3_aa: CAISERQGEKAFF
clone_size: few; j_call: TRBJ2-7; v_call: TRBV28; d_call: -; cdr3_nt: TGTGCCTCCTGCCCGTTGAGAAAGGAGCCCTACGAGCAGTACTTC; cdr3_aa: CASCPLRKEPYEQYF
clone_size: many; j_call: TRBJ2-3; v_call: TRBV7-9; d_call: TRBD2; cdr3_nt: TGTGCCAGCAGCTCCCCGACTAGCGGGGGGGTCGTTTCCACAGATACGCAGTATTTT; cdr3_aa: CASSSPTSGGVVSTDTQYF
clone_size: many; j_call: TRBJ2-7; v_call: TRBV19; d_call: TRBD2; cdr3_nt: TGTGCCAGTAGTATCGGGGAAGCGGGACCCTACGAGCAGTACTTC; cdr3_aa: CASSIGEAGPYEQYF
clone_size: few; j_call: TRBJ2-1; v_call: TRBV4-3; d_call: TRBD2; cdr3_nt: TGCGCCAGCAGCCAAGATCAAGCGGGGGGCCCCTACAATGAGCAGTTCTTC; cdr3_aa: CASSQDQAGGPYNEQFF
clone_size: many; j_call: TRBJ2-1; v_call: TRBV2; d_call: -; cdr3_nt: TGTGCCAGCACCACAACAATCTACAATGAGCAGTTCTTC; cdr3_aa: CASTTTIYNEQFF
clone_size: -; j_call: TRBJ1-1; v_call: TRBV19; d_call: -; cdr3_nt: TGTGCCAGTAGTGTACAGTTTACCAACACTGAAGCTTTCTTT; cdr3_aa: CASSVQFTNTEAFF
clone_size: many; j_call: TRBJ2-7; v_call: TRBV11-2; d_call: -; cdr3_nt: TGTGCCAGCAGCTTAGTTCCCCATCAGGGCTCGTACTACGAGCAGTACTTC; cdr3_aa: CASSLVPHQGSYYEQYF
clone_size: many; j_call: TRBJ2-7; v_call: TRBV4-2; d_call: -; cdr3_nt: TGTGCCAGCAGCCAAGAACCCGGGCGTCCGGACGAGCAGTACTTC; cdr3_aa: CASSQEPGRPDEQYF
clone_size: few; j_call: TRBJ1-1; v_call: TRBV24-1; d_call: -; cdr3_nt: TGTGCCACCAGACAGGGGAACACTGAAGCTTTCTTT; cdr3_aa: CATRQGNTEAFF
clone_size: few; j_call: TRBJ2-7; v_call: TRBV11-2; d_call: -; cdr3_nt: TGTGCCAGCATGAGGGCCTACGAGCAGTACTTC; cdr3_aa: CASMRAYEQYF
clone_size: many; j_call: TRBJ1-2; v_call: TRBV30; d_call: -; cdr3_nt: TGTGCCTGGAGCCCCCTGGACGCAGGATATGGCTACACCTTC; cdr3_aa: CAWSPLDAGYGYTF
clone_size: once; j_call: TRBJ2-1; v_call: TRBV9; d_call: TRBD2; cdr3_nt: TGTGTCAGCAGCGCCCTACTAGCGGGGGCTTCAAATGAGCAGTTCTTC; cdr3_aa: CVSSALLAGASNEQFF
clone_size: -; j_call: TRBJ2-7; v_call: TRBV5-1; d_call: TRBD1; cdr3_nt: TGCGCCAGCAGCGGGGACAGGGGGTACGAGCAGTACTTC; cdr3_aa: CASSGDRGYEQYF
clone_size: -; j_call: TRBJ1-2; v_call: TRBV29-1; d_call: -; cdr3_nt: TGCAGCGGTGGCCAGGCGGAGGGGCCTTATGGCTACACCTTC; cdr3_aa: CSGGQAEGPYGYTF
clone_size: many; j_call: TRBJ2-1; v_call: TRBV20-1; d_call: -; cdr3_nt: TGCAGTGCTTCCCCCCGGGATGAGCAGTTCTTC; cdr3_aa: CSASPRDEQFF
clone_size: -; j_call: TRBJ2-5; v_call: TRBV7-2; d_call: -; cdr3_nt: TGTGCCAGCAGCTTCGCGGGTTCGGAGACCCAGTACTTC; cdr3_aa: CASSFAGSETQYF